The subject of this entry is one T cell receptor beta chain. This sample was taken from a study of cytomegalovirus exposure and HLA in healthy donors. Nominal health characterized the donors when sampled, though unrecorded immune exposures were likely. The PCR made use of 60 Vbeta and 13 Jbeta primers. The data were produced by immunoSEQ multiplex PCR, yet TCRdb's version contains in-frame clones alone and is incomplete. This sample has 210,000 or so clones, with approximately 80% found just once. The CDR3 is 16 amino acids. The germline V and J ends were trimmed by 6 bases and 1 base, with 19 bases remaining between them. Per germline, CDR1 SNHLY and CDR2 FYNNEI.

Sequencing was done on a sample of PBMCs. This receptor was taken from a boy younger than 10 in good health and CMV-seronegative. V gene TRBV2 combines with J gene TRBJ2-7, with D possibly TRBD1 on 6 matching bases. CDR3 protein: CASSGLVRGPSYEQYF. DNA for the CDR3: TGTGCCAGCAGCGGGCTAGTCAGGGGTCCATCCTACGAGCAGTACTTC.